This T cell receptor beta chain was profiled in a study of identical twins. Study-wide points: Beta out-of-frame twin sharing showed a weaker excess.

TCRdb independently ran MiXCR on the 5' RACE reads; one entry per CDR3 protein. The sample carries about 570,000 distinct CDR3 sequences, just under 10% recorded once. With regard to this clonotype: Its antigen remains unknown.

Between the trimmed V and J ends, which lost 5 bases and 5 bases, there was a span of 15 bases. This CDR3 contains 14 residues. These records were also assigned to another study, of yellow fever vaccine responses in identical twins.

This clonotype originated in a woman aged 18 to 35 in good health. The sample comprised PBMCs. The chain uses TRBV12-3 or TRBV12-4 and TRBJ1-1, with D possibly being TRBD1 (6 bases). CDR3 amino acids: CASSAGRGGTEAFF. For the CDR3, the DNA is TGTGCCAGCAGTGCCGGGAGAGGGGGGACTGAAGCTTTCTTT.